This T cell receptor beta chain stems from a study of T cell repertoires in cytomegalovirus infection. Study-level background: Shared public TCR beta signatures pointed to both CMV infection and a matching HLA type.

As concerns this clonotype: Its antigen is undetermined.

TCRdb recomputed calls from the reads with MiXCR, one row per CDR3 protein. The data show about 890,000 distinct CDR3 sequences, under 40% seen once. From germline, CDR1 is WNHNN and CDR2 SYGVQD (reference sequence). V was clipped by 0 bases and J by 2 bases, with 5 bases between them. This CDR3 spans 14 amino acids. The receptor was derived from a human donor in good health (CMV status not recorded). Some clones in this sample may be carry-over from other donors' samples. This material consisted of cultured CD8+ T cells from PBMCs, taken from culture after CMV antigen stimulation. V gene TRBV10-1 combines with J gene TRBJ1-5; D remains ambiguous. CDR3: CASSESGGNQPQHF. Here the CDR3 DNA reads TGCGCCAGCAGTGAGTCTGGGGGCAATCAGCCCCAGCATTTT.